The T cell receptor (beta chain) under discussion was sequenced for a study of cytomegalovirus exposure and HLA in healthy donors. The CDR3 sequence is 18 residues long. Per germline, CDR1 MNHNS and CDR2 SASEGT. Deletions cut 3 bases from V and 1 base from J, with 21 bases between. Only a few counts were recorded for this clone. The PCR was carried out with 60 Vbeta primers and 13 Jbeta primers. Profiling relied on immunoSEQ multiplex PCR, and the TCRdb table lists in-frame clones only, not all of them. The sample records 150,000 or so clones, approximately 80% being singletons. The rearrangement links TRBV6-1 to TRBJ2-5; D is possibly TRBD2 (6 bases). The TCR originated in a male donor in good health and CMV-seropositive. The source material was PBMCs. The CDR3 DNA reads as TGTGCCAGCAGTGAGGGACTCGGACGGACGCCTGTCCAAGAGACCCAGTACTTC. Protein product: CASSEGLGRTPVQETQYF.